This T cell receptor (beta chain) was profiled in a study of T cells in Graves' hyperthyroidism and ophthalmopathy. The CDR3 is 14 amino acids. The germline V gene has CDR1 MNHEY and CDR2 SVGAGI. V was clipped by 6 bases and J by 5 bases; unmatched bases: 2. These patients, aged 18 to 65, had recently diagnosed hyperthyroidism lasting under 2 months. Amplification of TCR beta CDR3 regions used RNA as the template. HTBI primers were employed in a first-round RT-PCR of the TCR CDR3. TCRdb ran MiXCR on the multiplex PCR reads and lists one entry per CDR3 protein. The table has 700,000 to 950,000 distinct CDR3 sequences, roughly a third seen once; the top ten hold less than 40%.

The clonotype was recovered from a woman in her forties with Graves' hyperthyroidism. The chain recombines TRBV6-5 with TRBJ2-2, with 11 nucleotides matching TRBD1. What was sequenced was blood. The CDR3 DNA reads as TGTGCCAGCAGAGGGACAGGGGGAACCGGGGAGCTGTTTTTT. It specifies CASRGTGGTGELFF.